The entry below gives a single T cell receptor beta chain sequence along with its context. The sample comes from a study of blood T cell repertoires in COVID-19. TCRdb keeps only in-frame clones here, not all; method: immunoSEQ multiplex PCR. The data contain about 71,000 clones, 70% to 90% of them seen just once; the ten biggest clones take up 1.5% to 2.5%. The CDR3 is 15 residues long. Germline values: CDR1 MNHEY, CDR2 SVGAGI. Deletions cut 2 bases from V and 0 bases from J, with 10 bases between. This rearrangement joins TRBV6-5 to TRBJ1-2; a possible D gene is TRBD1 (6 bases). The sequenced sample was peripheral blood. The receptor was isolated from a man younger than 45 with acute or convalescent COVID-19. DNA of the CDR3: TGTGCCAGCAGTTACGAGGGACAAGCTAACTATGGCTACACCTTC. This codes for CASSYEGQANYGYTF.